These T cell receptor beta chains were read from a single sample in a study of T cells in localized non-small cell lung cancer. Generated by immunoSEQ multiplex PCR, the TCRdb table keeps only in-frame clones and is missing some. The table has 1,500 to 2,000 clones, just over 35% seen once. Sequencing used lung tumor tissue, obtained before any cancer treatment. All receptors come from a male donor older than 55 with stage II lung adenocarcinoma. CDR3s include the opening cysteine and the closing phenylalanine or tryptophan. D genes are given only for firm matches. A row's size may be missing; if present it is once, few, many or a size class.

J: TRBJ2-7; D: NA; size: NA; V: TRBV4-1; DNA: TGCGCCAGCAGCCAAGAAAGCAGCGAGCAGTACTTC; CDR3: CASSQESSEQYF
J: TRBJ1-2; D: NA; size: few; V: TRBV9; DNA: TGTGCCAGCAAAATTCGGACGGTAGACTATGGCTACACCTTC; CDR3: CASKIRTVDYGYTF
J: TRBJ1-3; D: NA; size: NA; V: TRBV18; DNA: TGTGCCAGCTCACCACCGGAGGGGCTGAGGGGAAACACCATATATTTT; CDR3: CASSPPEGLRGNTIYF
J: TRBJ1-5; D: NA; size: medium-sized; V: TRBV4-1; DNA: TGCGCCAGCAGCCAAGACAATGGAAATTCTCAGCCCCAGCATTTT; CDR3: CASSQDNGNSQPQHF
J: TRBJ2-6; D: TRBD1; size: NA; V: TRBV9; DNA: TGTGCCAGCAGTGGGGCCACCGGGACAGGGGGTCTTTCGGCCAACGTCCTGACTTTC; CDR3: CASSGATGTGGLSANVLTF
J: TRBJ1-2; D: TRBD1; size: few; V: TRBV11-3; DNA: TGTGCCAGCAGCCAACCCGGGACAGGCTCGTGGGGCTACACCTTC; CDR3: CASSQPGTGSWGYTF
J: TRBJ1-2; D: NA; size: NA; V: TRBV4-1; DNA: TGCGCCAGCAGCCAACCAACCCCCTCTAACTATGGCTACACCTTC; CDR3: CASSQPTPSNYGYTF
J: TRBJ1-4; D: NA; size: NA; V: TRBV18; DNA: TGTGCCAACTCACTCACATTAGGGGAAAAACTGTTTTTT; CDR3: CANSLTLGEKLFF
J: TRBJ2-1; D: NA; size: NA; V: TRBV18; DNA: TGTGCCAGCTCTACGATAAACGACAATGAGCAGTTCTTC; CDR3: CASSTINDNEQFF
J: TRBJ2-7; D: NA; size: medium-sized; V: TRBV6-7; DNA: TGTGCCAGCAGCCCTGGGGGCGGGCGGATTCACGAGCAGTACTTC; CDR3: CASSPGGGRIHEQYF
J: TRBJ2-7; D: TRBD1; size: NA; V: TRBV11-3; DNA: TGTGCCAGCAGCTTAGGGCGAGACAGGGTACACTACGAGCAGTACTTC; CDR3: CASSLGRDRVHYEQYF
J: TRBJ2-7; D: NA; size: NA; V: TRBV5-1; DNA: TGCGCCAGCAGCTTGGGGCTGATCTCCTACGAGCAGTACTTC; CDR3: CASSLGLISYEQYF
J: TRBJ1-3; D: NA; size: few; V: TRBV30; DNA: TGTGCCAGACAGAGCTCTGGAAACACCATATATTTT; CDR3: CARQSSGNTIYF
J: TRBJ2-4; D: TRBD1; size: NA; V: TRBV4-1; DNA: TGCGCCAGCAGCCAGAGGGACAGGGACCAAAACATTCAGTACTTC; CDR3: CASSQRDRDQNIQYF
J: TRBJ2-1; D: NA; size: medium-sized; V: TRBV12-2; DNA: TGTGCCAGTCGTAGCGGGAGGTCCGGACGCGATGAGCAGTTCTTC; CDR3: CASRSGRSGRDEQFF
J: TRBJ1-6; D: NA; size: NA; V: TRBV14; DNA: TGTGCCAGCAGCCTTAACCGACACAACAATTCACCCCTCCACTTT; CDR3: CASSLNRHNNSPLHF
J: TRBJ1-5; D: NA; size: few; V: TRBV18; DNA: TGTGCCAGCTCGGGAGGGCAAGTGGGCAATCAGCCCCAGCATTTT; CDR3: CASSGGQVGNQPQHF
J: TRBJ2-5; D: NA; size: few; V: TRBV11-3; DNA: TGTGCCAGCAGCTCCCGCGGCCGGGAGGAGACCCAGTACTTC; CDR3: CASSSRGREETQYF
J: TRBJ1-1; D: NA; size: NA; V: TRBV11-3; DNA: TGTGCCAGCAGCTTCCCAGGCGGAAATAGTGAAGCTTTCTTT; CDR3: CASSFPGGNSEAFF
J: TRBJ2-5; D: NA; size: medium-sized; V: TRBV7-2; DNA: TGTGCCAGCAGCTTATCAGAGTTCGAGACCCAGTACTTC; CDR3: CASSLSEFETQYF
J: TRBJ2-7; D: NA; size: few; V: TRBV30; DNA: TGTGCCTGGAGTGGCGCTGGATCCCTCTCCTACGAGCAGTACTTC; CDR3: CAWSGAGSLSYEQYF
J: TRBJ2-7; D: NA; size: few; V: TRBV30; DNA: TGTGCCTGGTGGCCCCCGGGGTTCTACGAGCAGTACTTC; CDR3: CAWWPPGFYEQYF
J: TRBJ1-4; D: TRBD1; size: NA; V: TRBV30; DNA: TGTGCCTCGGACAGGGGATATGAAAAACTGTTTTTT; CDR3: CASDRGYEKLFF
J: TRBJ2-2; D: TRBD2; size: few; V: TRBV15; DNA: TGTGCCACCAGCAGTACTAGCGGGAGTGGAACCGGGGAGCTGTTTTTT; CDR3: CATSSTSGSGTGELFF
J: TRBJ1-1; D: NA; size: NA; V: TRBV28; DNA: TGTGCCAGCAGTTTGTACAAGAACACTGAAGCTTTCTTT; CDR3: CASSLYKNTEAFF
J: TRBJ2-3; D: NA; size: large; V: TRBV6-8; DNA: TGTGCCAGCATCCTATTTTTGGGTGGCAGCCCAAGCACAGATACGCAGTATTTT; CDR3: CASILFLGGSPSTDTQYF
J: TRBJ2-5; D: NA; size: medium-sized; V: TRBV11-3; DNA: TGTGCCAGCAGCTTTGGTGGGGGCAGTGAGCAAGAGACCCAGTACTTC; CDR3: CASSFGGGSEQETQYF
J: TRBJ2-1; D: NA; size: few; V: TRBV30; DNA: TGTGCCTGCCAAAACCCCGGGGCGAGCTACAATGAGCAGTTCTTC; CDR3: CACQNPGASYNEQFF
J: TRBJ1-3; D: NA; size: NA; V: TRBV30; DNA: TGTGCCTGGAGTGCAGGTGCCCCTGGAAACACCATATATTTT; CDR3: CAWSAGAPGNTIYF
J: TRBJ2-7; D: TRBD2; size: NA; V: TRBV30; DNA: TGTGCCTGGAGTGTTTTTAGCGGGGACTCCTACGAGCAGTACTTC; CDR3: CAWSVFSGDSYEQYF
J: TRBJ1-2; D: NA; size: NA; V: TRBV28; DNA: TGTGCCAGCAGTTCTAACGGACTCATCTATGGCTACACCTTC; CDR3: CASSSNGLIYGYTF
J: TRBJ2-1; D: NA; size: few; V: TRBV9; DNA: TGTGCCAGCAGCGTTGGTGGGAACGCATACAATGAGCAGTTCTTC; CDR3: CASSVGGNAYNEQFF
J: TRBJ2-3; D: NA; size: NA; V: TRBV28; DNA: TGTGCCAGCAGTCCCCGGAGGTTCGACACAGATACGCAGTATTTT; CDR3: CASSPRRFDTDTQYF
J: TRBJ2-1; D: TRBD2; size: NA; V: TRBV11-3; DNA: TGTGCCAGCAGCTCGGGACTAGCGCATTACAATGAGCAGTTCTTC; CDR3: CASSSGLAHYNEQFF
J: TRBJ1-2; D: NA; size: large; V: TRBV28; DNA: TGTGCCAGCAGTCTTGACGGGGGCTATGGCTACACCTTC; CDR3: CASSLDGGYGYTF
J: TRBJ2-5; D: TRBD2; size: NA; V: TRBV19; DNA: TGTGCCAGTAGCTATTCTAGCGGGAGGCGCCAAACGACCCAGTACTTC; CDR3: CASSYSSGRRQTTQYF
J: TRBJ2-1; D: TRBD1; size: few; V: TRBV10-1; DNA: TGCGCCAGCACCCTGCCAGACAGGGCGGTCAATGAGCAGTTCTTC; CDR3: CASTLPDRAVNEQFF
J: TRBJ1-5; D: TRBD1; size: NA; V: TRBV18; DNA: TGTGCCAGCTCACGACAGGGGGATCAGCCCCAGCATTTT; CDR3: CASSRQGDQPQHF
J: TRBJ2-7; D: TRBD1; size: few; V: TRBV6-8; DNA: TGTGCCAGCAGGTCGGACAGGTTTCAGCAGTACTTC; CDR3: CASRSDRFQQYF
J: TRBJ2-7; D: TRBD2; size: NA; V: TRBV28; DNA: TGTGCCAGCAGTGGGATGGGACTAACTTCCTACGAGCAGTACTTC; CDR3: CASSGMGLTSYEQYF
J: TRBJ2-2; D: TRBD2; size: large; V: TRBV11-3; DNA: TGTGCCAGCAGCTTAGGTGGACTAGCGGGCGGGGAGCTGTTTTTT; CDR3: CASSLGGLAGGELFF
J: TRBJ1-2; D: NA; size: NA; V: TRBV28; DNA: TGTGCCAGCAGTTTAGGGAACTATGGCTACACCTTC; CDR3: CASSLGNYGYTF
J: TRBJ1-2; D: TRBD1; size: NA; V: TRBV30; DNA: TGTGCCTGGAGTGTACAGGAGGGGGCGGATCACTATGGCTACACCTTC; CDR3: CAWSVQEGADHYGYTF
J: TRBJ2-1; D: TRBD1; size: few; V: TRBV9; DNA: TGTGCCAGCAGCGTAGACAGGGGGATCCACAATGAGCAGTTCTTC; CDR3: CASSVDRGIHNEQFF
J: TRBJ1-4; D: NA; size: NA; V: TRBV25-1; DNA: TGTGCCAGCAGTAGTAGGGCCACTAATGAAAAACTGTTTTTT; CDR3: CASSSRATNEKLFF
J: TRBJ2-3; D: TRBD2; size: NA; V: TRBV9; DNA: TGTGCCAGCGCTCCTAGCGGGTTCACAGATACGCAGTATTTT; CDR3: CASAPSGFTDTQYF
J: TRBJ2-5; D: TRBD1; size: NA; V: TRBV11-3; DNA: TGTGCCAGCAGCTTCAACAGGGGATTAGGAGAGACCCAGTACTTC; CDR3: CASSFNRGLGETQYF
J: TRBJ2-1; D: NA; size: NA; V: TRBV6-4; DNA: TGTGCCAGCAGTCCCCAGGCCTATGAGCAGTTCTTC; CDR3: CASSPQAYEQFF
J: TRBJ1-1; D: TRBD1; size: few; V: TRBV12-5; DNA: TGTGCCAGCTCCTCAAGACAGGGCCTAGGGAAGGACACTGAAGCTTTCTTT; CDR3: CASSSRQGLGKDTEAFF